Listed below are T cell receptor beta chains from one sample, sequenced in a study of T cell changes during pregnancy in multiple sclerosis. Repertoires were generated with immunoSEQ multiplex PCR, while TCRdb's copy carries only in-frame clones and drops some. The table has some 71,000 clones, roughly 93% seen once. Material: peripheral blood, obtained in the third trimester of pregnancy. These receptors were obtained from a female donor with multiple sclerosis, enrolled in a pregnancy study. The CDR3 runs from the conserved cysteine through the conserved F or W. A D gene is named only where the DNA matches it firmly. Where a row states a size, it is once, few, many or the class of an expanded clone; other rows omit it.

cdr3_nt	cdr3_aa	v_call	clone_size	d_call	j_call
TGTGCCAGTAGTGTTACAGGGGGCAGCGCAGCTTTCTTT	CASSVTGGSAAFF	TRBV19	few	TRBD1	TRBJ1-1
TGTGCCAGCAGTCCACGCGGGGCAAACGGCGGATATAATTCACCCCTCCACTTT	CASSPRGANGGYNSPLHF	TRBV13	NA	NA	TRBJ1-6
TGCGCCAGCAGTGAGTCGGTGGGTCTTCGACGGGCAGATACGCAGTATTTT	CASSESVGLRRADTQYF	TRBV10-1	once	NA	TRBJ2-3
TGTGCTAGCAGCCAGAGCAGGGGGTTTGAAGGCGGGGAGCTGTTTTTT	CASSQSRGFEGGELFF	TRBV7-7	NA	TRBD1	TRBJ2-2
TGTGCTAGCAGCTCGAAGGACAGGGGTCTATCCATATATTTT	CASSSKDRGLSIYF	TRBV7-7	NA	TRBD1	TRBJ1-3
TGTGCCAGGGGGGGTGGTACCAGGGATGGGGCCCAGTACTTC	CARGGGTRDGAQYF	TRBV2	NA	NA	TRBJ2-5
TGTGCCAGCAGTAAGCGCCGACAGGAAAGTGGCTACACCTTC	CASSKRRQESGYTF	TRBV6-5	once	NA	TRBJ1-2
TGTGCCACCAGCTTTGAGGGAGGGTCCTACGAGCAGTACTTC	CATSFEGGSYEQYF	TRBV15	once	TRBD2	TRBJ2-7
TGTGCCAGCAGCCACTACCTAGGGGGCACTGAAGCTTTCTTT	CASSHYLGGTEAFF	TRBV11-2	NA	NA	TRBJ1-1
TGTGCCAGCAGCTCCGGGACAGGGGATAACTATGGCTACACCTTC	CASSSGTGDNYGYTF	TRBV6-1	NA	TRBD1	TRBJ1-2
TGCGCCAGCAGCCAAGTGGATGAGGGGGTCTGCACCTTC	CASSQVDEGVCTF	TRBV4-3	NA	NA	TRBJ1-2
TGTGCCAGAAGCCCGAGACCTGAGGGGACTAGCGATAGAAAGACCCAGTACTTC	CARSPRPEGTSDRKTQYF	TRBV5-3	NA	TRBD2	TRBJ2-5
TGCGCCAGCAGCTCGGGACTAGCGGACCGAGGGGAGACCCAGTACTTC	CASSSGLADRGETQYF	TRBV5-1	NA	TRBD2	TRBJ2-5
TGTGCCAGCAGTACCTCCCGGGCCTACGAGCAGTACTTC	CASSTSRAYEQYF	TRBV6-5	few	NA	TRBJ2-7
TGCGCCAGCAGCTTGATTAGCGGGGGGGGCACAGATACGCAGTATTTT	CASSLISGGGTDTQYF	TRBV5-1	NA	TRBD2	TRBJ2-3
TGTGCCAGTAGGGACACAGGGGGCATGAGCAATCAGCCCCAGCATTTT	CASRDTGGMSNQPQHF	TRBV19	NA	TRBD1	TRBJ1-5
TGTGCCAGCAGCGGACAGGGGGCTCAGGGAAACACCATATATTTT	CASSGQGAQGNTIYF	TRBV9	NA	TRBD1	TRBJ1-3